This T cell receptor beta chain came from a study of pediatric ulcerative colitis. V dropped 8 bases and J dropped 1 base, with 8 bases sitting between them. Germline V CDR1 and CDR2: DFQATT, SNEGSKA (reference sequence). The CDR3 is 11 amino acids. Samples were sequenced at Survey level, maximum 500,000 reads. TCRdb's table, derived via immunoSEQ multiplex PCR, lists solely in-frame clones and lacks some. The table lists more than 45,000 clones, 85% to 90% of them singletons. The source material was blood. V and J are TRBV20-1 and TRBJ2-5, with TRBD1 as a possible D gene (5 bases). This clonotype was sampled from a boy aged 5-17 years who was a control in a study of pediatric ulcerative colitis. The CDR3 sequence: CSTRGQETQYF. For the CDR3, the DNA is TGCAGTACAAGGGGCCAAGAGACCCAGTACTTC.